This TCR beta chain originates from a study of T cells after yellow fever vaccination. Study background: SMART-Seq v4 Ultra Low Input prepared libraries from low-cell fractions. Study-level findings and limits: Although most clonotypes did not, a small share appeared in both CD4 and CD8 compartments. It was a weaker secondary response, yet one that peaked faster, at day 5 versus 15.

The germline gives CDR1 MDHEN, CDR2 SYDVKM. The CDR3 totals 11 residues. V lost 2 bases and J lost 5, with 3 bases in between. TCR cDNA, made by 5'RACE template switching, carried an added universal primer site and UMIs. One entry per CDR3 protein results from TCRdb running MiXCR on the 5' RACE reads. The table records some 250,000 distinct CDR3 sequences, over 3% of them present only once. Ten or more counts support this clonotype. The target antigen is unknown. The receptor was derived from a man younger than 35 who received the YFV17D yellow fever vaccine. The V call is TRBV28, the J call TRBJ1-1; no reliable D call. The input for sequencing was PBMCs, taken 15 days after the yellow fever booster vaccination. The CDR3 region has the DNA TGTGCCAGCAGTTTACTTACTGAAGCTTTCTTT. It is translated as CASSLLTEAFF.